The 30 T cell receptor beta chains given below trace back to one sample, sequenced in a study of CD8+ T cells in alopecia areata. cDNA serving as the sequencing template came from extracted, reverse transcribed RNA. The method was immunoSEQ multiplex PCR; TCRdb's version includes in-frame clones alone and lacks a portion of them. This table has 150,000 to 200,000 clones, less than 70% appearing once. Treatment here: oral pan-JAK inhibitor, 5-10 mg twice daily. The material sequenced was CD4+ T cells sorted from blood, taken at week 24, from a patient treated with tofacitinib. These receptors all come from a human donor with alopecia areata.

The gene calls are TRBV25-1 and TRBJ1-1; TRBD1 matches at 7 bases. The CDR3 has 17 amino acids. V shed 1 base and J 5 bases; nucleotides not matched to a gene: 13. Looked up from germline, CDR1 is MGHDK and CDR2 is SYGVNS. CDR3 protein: CASSESKTDKGATEAFF. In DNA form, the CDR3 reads TGTGCCAGCAGTGAATCGAAAACAGACAAGGGGGCTACTGAAGCTTTCTTT.

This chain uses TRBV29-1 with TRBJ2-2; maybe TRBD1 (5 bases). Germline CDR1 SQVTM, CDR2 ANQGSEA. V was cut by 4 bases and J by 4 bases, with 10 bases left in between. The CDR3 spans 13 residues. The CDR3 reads CSVGRVLTGELFF. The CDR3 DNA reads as TGCAGCGTTGGCAGGGTGCTCACCGGGGAGCTGTTTTTT.

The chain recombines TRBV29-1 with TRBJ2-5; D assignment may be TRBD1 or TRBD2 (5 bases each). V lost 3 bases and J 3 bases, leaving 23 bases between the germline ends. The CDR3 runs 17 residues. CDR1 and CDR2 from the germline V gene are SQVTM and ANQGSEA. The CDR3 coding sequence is TGCAGCGTTGACCCAAGAGTAGACGGGACGGCTAAAGAGACCCAGTACTTC. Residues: CSVDPRVDGTAKETQYF. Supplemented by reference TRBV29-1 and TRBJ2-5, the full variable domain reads SAVISQKPSRDICQRGTSLTIQCQVDSQVTMMFWYRQQPGQSLTLIATANQGSEATYESGFVIDKFPISRPNLTFSTLTVSNMSPEDSSIYLCSVDPRVDGTAKETQYFGPGTRLLVL.

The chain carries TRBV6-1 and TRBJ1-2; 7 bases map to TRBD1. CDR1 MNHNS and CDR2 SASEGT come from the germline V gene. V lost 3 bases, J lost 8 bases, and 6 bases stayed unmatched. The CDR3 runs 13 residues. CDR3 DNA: TGTGCCAGCAGTGAGAACAACAGGGGCGGCTACACCTTC. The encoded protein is CASSENNRGGYTF.

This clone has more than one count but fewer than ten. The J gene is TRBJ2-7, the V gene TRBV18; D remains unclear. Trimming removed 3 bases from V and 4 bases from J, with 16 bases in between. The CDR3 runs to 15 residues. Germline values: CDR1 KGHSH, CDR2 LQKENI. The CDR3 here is CASSPYGGVTYEQYF. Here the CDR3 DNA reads TGTGCCAGCTCACCGTACGGTGGGGTCACGTACGAGCAGTACTTC. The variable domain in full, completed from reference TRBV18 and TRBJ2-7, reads NAGVMQNPRHLVRRRGQEARLRCSPMKGHSHVYWYRQLPEEGLKFMVYLQKENIIDESGMPKERFSAEFPKEGPSILRIQQVVRGDSAAYFCASSPYGGVTYEQYFGPGTRLTVT.

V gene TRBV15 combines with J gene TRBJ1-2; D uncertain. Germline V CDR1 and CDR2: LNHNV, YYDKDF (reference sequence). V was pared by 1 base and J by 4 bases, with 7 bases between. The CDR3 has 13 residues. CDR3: CATSRGNSYGYTF. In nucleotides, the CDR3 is TGTGCCACCAGCAGAGGCAATTCCTATGGCTACACCTTC.

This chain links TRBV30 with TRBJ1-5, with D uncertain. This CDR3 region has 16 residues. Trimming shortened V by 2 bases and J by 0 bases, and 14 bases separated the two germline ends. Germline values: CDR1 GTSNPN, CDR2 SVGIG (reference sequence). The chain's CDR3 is CAWSPPGFYSNQPQHF. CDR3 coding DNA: TGTGCCTGGAGTCCTCCGGGATTTTATAGCAATCAGCCCCAGCATTTT.

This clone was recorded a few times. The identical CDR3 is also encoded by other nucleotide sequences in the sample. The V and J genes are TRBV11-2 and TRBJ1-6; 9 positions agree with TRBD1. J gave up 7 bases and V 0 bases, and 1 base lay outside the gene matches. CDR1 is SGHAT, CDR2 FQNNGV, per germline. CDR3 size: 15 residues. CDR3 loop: CASSLETGGNSPLHF. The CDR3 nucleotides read TGTGCCAGCAGCTTAGAAACAGGGGGCAATTCACCCCTCCACTTT. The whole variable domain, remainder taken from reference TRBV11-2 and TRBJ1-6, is EAGVAQSPRYKIIEKRQSVAFWCNPISGHATLYWYQQILGQGPKLLIQFQNNGVVDDSQLPKDRFSAERLKGVDSTLKIQPAKLEDSAVYLCASSLETGGNSPLHFGNGTRLTVT.

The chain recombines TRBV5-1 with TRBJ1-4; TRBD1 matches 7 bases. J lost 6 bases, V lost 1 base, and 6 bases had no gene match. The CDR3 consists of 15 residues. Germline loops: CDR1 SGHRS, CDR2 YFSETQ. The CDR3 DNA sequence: TGCGCCAGCAGCTTGAACCCCGGGACAGATGAAAAACTGTTTTTT. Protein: CASSLNPGTDEKLFF.

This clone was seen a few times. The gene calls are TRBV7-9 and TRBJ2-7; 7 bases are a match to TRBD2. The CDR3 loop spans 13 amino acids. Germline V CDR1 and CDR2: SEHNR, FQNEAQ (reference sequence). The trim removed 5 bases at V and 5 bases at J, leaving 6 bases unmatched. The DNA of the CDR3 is TGTGCCAGCAGCCACCGACTAGCCCACGAGCAGTACTTC. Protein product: CASSHRLAHEQYF.

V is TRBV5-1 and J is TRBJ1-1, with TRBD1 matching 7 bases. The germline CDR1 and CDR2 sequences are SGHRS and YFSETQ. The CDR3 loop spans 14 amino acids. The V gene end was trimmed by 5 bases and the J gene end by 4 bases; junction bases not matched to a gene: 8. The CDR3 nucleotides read TGCGCCAGCAGACCTCCAGGGGGTATCACTGAAGCTTTCTTT. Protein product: CASRPPGGITEAFF.

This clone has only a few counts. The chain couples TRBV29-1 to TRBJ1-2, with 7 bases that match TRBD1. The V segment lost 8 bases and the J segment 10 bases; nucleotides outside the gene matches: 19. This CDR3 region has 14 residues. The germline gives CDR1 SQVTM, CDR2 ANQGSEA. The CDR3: CSSDIRDSPFVYTF. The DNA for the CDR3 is TGCAGCTCAGATATTCGGGACAGCCCGTTTGTCTACACCTTC.

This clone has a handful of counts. The CDR3 here is CASSIVRGGRGNQPQHF. DNA for the CDR3: TGTGCCAGTAGTATAGTGCGGGGGGGAAGGGGCAATCAGCCCCAGCATTTT. The V and J genes are TRBV19 and TRBJ1-5, with a weak D call TRBD1 (5 bases). V lost 1 base to trimming and J lost 2 bases, with 15 bases between them. The CDR3 covers 17 residues. Germline V gene sequence: CDR1 LNHDA, CDR2 SQIVND (reference sequence).

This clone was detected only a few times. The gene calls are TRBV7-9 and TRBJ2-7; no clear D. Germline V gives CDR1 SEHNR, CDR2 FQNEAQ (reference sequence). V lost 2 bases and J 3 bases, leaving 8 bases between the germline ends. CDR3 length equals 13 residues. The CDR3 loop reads CASSLRPNYEQYF. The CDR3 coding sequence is TGTGCCAGCAGCTTACGGCCGAACTACGAGCAGTACTTC.

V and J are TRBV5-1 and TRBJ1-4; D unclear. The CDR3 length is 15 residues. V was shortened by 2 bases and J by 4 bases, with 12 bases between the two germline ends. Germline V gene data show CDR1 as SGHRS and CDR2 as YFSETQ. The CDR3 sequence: CASSFQTPSNEKLFF. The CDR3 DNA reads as TGCGCCAGCAGCTTCCAGACCCCTAGTAATGAAAAACTGTTTTTT. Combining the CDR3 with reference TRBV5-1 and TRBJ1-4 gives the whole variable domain KAGVTQTPRYLIKTRGQQVTLSCSPISGHRSVSWYQQTPGQGLQFLFEYFSETQRNKGNFPGRFSGRQFSNSRSEMNVSTLELGDSALYLCASSFQTPSNEKLFFGSGTQLSVL.

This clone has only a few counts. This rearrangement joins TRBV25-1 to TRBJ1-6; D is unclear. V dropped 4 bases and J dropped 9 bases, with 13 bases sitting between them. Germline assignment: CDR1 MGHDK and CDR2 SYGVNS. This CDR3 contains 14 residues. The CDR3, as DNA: TGTGCCAGCAGTGGGCGTTGGGGTGGTTCACCCCTCCACTTT. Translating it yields CASSGRWGGSPLHF.

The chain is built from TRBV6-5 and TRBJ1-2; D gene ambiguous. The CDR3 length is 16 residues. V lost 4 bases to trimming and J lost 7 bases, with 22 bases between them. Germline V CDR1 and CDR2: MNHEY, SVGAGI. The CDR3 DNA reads TGTGCCAGCAGTTCCTTCCTACGACCCGTTACTGGTGGCTACACCTTC. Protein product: CASSSFLRPVTGGYTF.

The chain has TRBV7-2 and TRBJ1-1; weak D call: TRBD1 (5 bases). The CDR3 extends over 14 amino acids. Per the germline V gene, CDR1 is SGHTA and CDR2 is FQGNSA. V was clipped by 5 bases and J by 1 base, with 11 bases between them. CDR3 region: CASSPSRENTEAFF. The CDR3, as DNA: TGTGCCAGCAGCCCCTCCAGGGAGAACACTGAAGCTTTCTTT.

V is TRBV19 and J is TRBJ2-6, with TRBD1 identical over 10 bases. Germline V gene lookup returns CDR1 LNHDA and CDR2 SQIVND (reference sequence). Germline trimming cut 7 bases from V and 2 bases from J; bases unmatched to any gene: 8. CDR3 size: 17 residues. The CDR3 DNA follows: TGTGCCAGTATGAGGGACAGGGGCATAACTGGGGCCAACGTCCTGACTTTC. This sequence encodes CASMRDRGITGANVLTF.

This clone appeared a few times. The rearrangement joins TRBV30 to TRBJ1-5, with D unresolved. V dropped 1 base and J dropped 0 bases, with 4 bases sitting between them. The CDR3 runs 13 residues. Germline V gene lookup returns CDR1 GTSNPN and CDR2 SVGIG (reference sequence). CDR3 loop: CAWSEDSNQPQHF. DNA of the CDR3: TGTGCCTGGAGTGAGGATAGCAATCAGCCCCAGCATTTT.

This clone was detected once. The CDR3 DNA follows: TGTGCCAGCAGTTACTCGGTTGCTAACTATGGCTACACCTTC. Amino acid sequence: CASSYSVANYGYTF. This chain links TRBV6-5 with TRBJ1-2; D gene ambiguous. The V and J ends lost 0 bases and 0 bases respectively, with 5 bases between them. This CDR3 contains 14 residues. Germline-derived CDR1 and CDR2 are MNHEY and SVGAGI.

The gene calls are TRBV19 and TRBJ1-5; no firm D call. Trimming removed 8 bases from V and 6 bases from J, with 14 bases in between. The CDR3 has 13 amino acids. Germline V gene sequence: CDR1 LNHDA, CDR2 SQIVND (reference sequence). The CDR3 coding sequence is TGTGCCAGTTCCGACGTGATTGTTCAGCCCCAGCATTTT. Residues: CASSDVIVQPQHF.

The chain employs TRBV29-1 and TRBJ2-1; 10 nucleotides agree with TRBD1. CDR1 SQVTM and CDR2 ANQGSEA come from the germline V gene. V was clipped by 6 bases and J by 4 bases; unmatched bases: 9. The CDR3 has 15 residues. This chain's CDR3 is CSVVGDRGYYNEQFF. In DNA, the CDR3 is TGCAGCGTCGTGGGGGACAGGGGCTATTACAATGAGCAGTTCTTC.

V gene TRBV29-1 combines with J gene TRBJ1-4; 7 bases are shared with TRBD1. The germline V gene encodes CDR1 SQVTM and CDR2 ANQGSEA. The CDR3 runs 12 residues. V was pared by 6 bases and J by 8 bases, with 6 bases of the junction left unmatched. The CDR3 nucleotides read TGCAGCGTACAGGGACAGACCGAAAAACTGTTTTTT. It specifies CSVQGQTEKLFF.

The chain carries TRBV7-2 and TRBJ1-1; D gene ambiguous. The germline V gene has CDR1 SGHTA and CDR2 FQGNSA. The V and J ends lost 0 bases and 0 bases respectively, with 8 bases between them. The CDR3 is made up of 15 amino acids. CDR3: CASSLASGMNTEAFF. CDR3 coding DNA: TGTGCCAGCAGCTTAGCTTCTGGGATGAACACTGAAGCTTTCTTT.

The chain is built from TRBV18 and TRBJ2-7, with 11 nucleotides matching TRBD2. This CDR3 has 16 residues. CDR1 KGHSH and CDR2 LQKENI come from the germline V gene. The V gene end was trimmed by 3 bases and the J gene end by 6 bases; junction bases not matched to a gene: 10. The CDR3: CASSPLTSGGPSEQYF. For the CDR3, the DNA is TGTGCCAGCTCACCCCTCACTAGCGGGGGACCCAGCGAGCAGTACTTC.

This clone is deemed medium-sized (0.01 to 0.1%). CDR3 nucleotide sequence: TGTGCCAGCAGTTTTGCAGGGGGCGGGAGAGGGAACACTGAAGCTTTCTTT. It encodes CASSFAGGGRGNTEAFF. The chain joins TRBV27 to TRBJ1-1; TRBD1 matches at 8 bases. This CDR3 is 17 amino acids long. The junction had 10 bases not matched to a gene; V was cut back by 3 bases and J by 1 base. Germline V gene sequence: CDR1 MNHEY, CDR2 SMNVEV (reference sequence).

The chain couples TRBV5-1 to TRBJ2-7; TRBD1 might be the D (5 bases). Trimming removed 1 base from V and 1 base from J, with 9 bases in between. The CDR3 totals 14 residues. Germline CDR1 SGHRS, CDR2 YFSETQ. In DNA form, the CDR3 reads TGCGCCAGCAGCTTGAATCAGGGATCCTACGAGCAGTACTTC. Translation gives CASSLNQGSYEQYF.

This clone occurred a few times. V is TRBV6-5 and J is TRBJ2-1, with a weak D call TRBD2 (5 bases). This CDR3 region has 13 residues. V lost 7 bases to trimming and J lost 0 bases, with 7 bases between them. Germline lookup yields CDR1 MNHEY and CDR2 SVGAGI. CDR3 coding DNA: TGTGCCAGCAAGCGGAGCTCCTACAATGAGCAGTTCTTC. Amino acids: CASKRSSYNEQFF.

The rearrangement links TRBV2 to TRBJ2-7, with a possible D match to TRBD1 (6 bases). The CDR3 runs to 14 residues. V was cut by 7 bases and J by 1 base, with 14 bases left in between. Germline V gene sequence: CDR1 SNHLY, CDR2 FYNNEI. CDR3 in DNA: TGTGCCAGCAAACCGGGACACTCATCCTACGAGCAGTACTTC. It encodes CASKPGHSSYEQYF. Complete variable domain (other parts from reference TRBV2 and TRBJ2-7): EPEVTQTPSHQVTQMGQEVILRCVPISNHLYFYWYRQILGQKVEFLVSFYNNEISEKSEIFDDQFSVERPDGSNFTLKIRSTKLEDSAMYFCASKPGHSSYEQYFGPGTRLTVT.